The present TCR beta chain was sequenced within a study of blood T cell repertoires in COVID-19. This table comes from immunoSEQ multiplex PCR, and its TCRdb copy is limited to in-frame clones, with some not included. The repertoire holds roughly 50,000 clones, around nine tenths seen once, with 3.5% to 5% in the top ten. The CDR3 contains 18 residues. Trimming pared 0 bases from V and 0 bases from J, leaving 15 bases between. Per germline, CDR1 SGHKS and CDR2 YYEKEE (reference sequence). The genes are TRBV5-5 and TRBJ1-4; no clear D. The receptor's source is a man aged 45 to 65 with acute or convalescent COVID-19. Material for sequencing was peripheral blood. CDR3 residues: CASSLGAGLTPTNEKLFF. DNA for the CDR3: TGTGCCAGCAGCTTGGGGGCAGGCCTCACACCAACTAATGAAAAACTGTTTTTT. The full variable domain, with the rest looked up from reference TRBV5-5 and TRBJ1-4, is DAGVTQSPTHLIKTRGQQVTLRCSPISGHKSVSWYQQVLGQGPQFIFQYYEKEERGRGNFPDRFSARQFPNYSSELNVNALLLGDSALYLCASSLGAGLTPTNEKLFFGSGTQLSVL.